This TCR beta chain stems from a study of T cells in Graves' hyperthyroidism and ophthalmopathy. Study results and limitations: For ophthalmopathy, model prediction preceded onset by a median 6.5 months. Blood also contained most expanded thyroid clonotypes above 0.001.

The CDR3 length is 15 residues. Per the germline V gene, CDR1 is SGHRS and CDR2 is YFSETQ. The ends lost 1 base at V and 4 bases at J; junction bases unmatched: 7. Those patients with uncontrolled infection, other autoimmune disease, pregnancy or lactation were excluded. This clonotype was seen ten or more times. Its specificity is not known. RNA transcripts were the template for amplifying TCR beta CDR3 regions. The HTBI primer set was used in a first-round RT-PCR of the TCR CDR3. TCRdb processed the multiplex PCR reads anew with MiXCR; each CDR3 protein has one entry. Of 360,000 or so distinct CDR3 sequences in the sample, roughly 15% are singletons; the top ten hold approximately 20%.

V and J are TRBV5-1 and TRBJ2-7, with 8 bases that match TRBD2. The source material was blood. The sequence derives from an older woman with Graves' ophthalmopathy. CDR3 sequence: CASSLSGREAYEQYF. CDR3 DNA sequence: TGCGCCAGCAGCTTGTCCGGGCGGGAGGCTTACGAGCAGTACTTC.